The clone carrying this TCR beta chain was observed a few times. The repertoire was sequenced with immunoSEQ multiplex PCR; TCRdb's copy has only in-frame clones and lacks some. There are just under 65,000 clones in the sample; approximately 79% occur only once, and approximately 4.5% lies in the top ten. These data originate in a study of T cells in tumors after PD-1 blockade. Looked up from germline, CDR1 is SQVTM and CDR2 is ANQGSEA. V shed 7 bases, J shed 4 bases, and the junction held 4 bases outside the gene matches. CDR3 length equals 13 residues. The chain couples TRBV29-1 to TRBJ2-3; the match to TRBD2 covers 11 bases. The material sequenced was PBMCs, taken after anti-PD-1 treatment. The TCR sequence derives from a human donor with basal cell carcinoma. CDR3 sequence (DNA): TGCAGCGGTGATAGCGGGGGGGCAGATACGCAGTATTTT. This translates into CSGDSGGADTQYF.